The 20 T cell receptor beta chains listed next were all sequenced from one sample in a study of CD8 T cells in ankylosing spondylitis. TCRdb used MiXCR to reprocess the 5' RACE reads, holding one entry per CDR3 protein. The repertoire holds under 150,000 distinct CDR3 sequences, with 7.5% to 9.5% as singletons. Sequenced: synovial fluid, either unsorted or a sorted T cell fraction (not recorded which). These receptors came from a male donor with ankylosing spondylitis.

This clonotype came up a few times. The rearrangement links TRBV18 to TRBJ2-1; the match to TRBD1 covers 7 bases. Germline V lookup: CDR1 KGHSH, CDR2 LQKENI. V was clipped by 0 bases and J by 4 bases; unmatched bases: 6. This CDR3 contains 16 residues. The CDR3 DNA follows: TGTGCCAGCTCACCACCTGGACAGGTTATTTACAATGAGCAGTTCTTC. Protein sequence: CASSPPGQVIYNEQFF. The full variable domain, its missing parts supplied by reference TRBV18 and TRBJ2-1, is NAGVMQNPRHLVRRRGQEARLRCSPMKGHSHVYWYRQLPEEGLKFMVYLQKENIIDESGMPKERFSAEFPKEGPSILRIQQVVRGDSAAYFCASSPPGQVIYNEQFFGPGTRLTVL.

The table lists this clonotype with a few counts. V is TRBV11-2 and J is TRBJ2-1; the match to TRBD1 covers 10 bases. The CDR3 is made up of 16 amino acids. The J segment lost 3 bases and the V segment lost 3 bases, leaving 5 bases of the junction unmatched. Germline-derived CDR1 and CDR2 are SGHAT and FQNNGV. The DNA for the CDR3 is TGTGCCAGCAGCTTGGGGAGGACAGGGGGCTACAATGAGCAGTTCTTC. It codes for CASSLGRTGGYNEQFF.

This clonotype was recorded many times. The chain has TRBV5-5 and TRBJ2-2, with D hard to call. Germline CDR1 SGHKS, CDR2 YYEKEE (reference sequence). The CDR3 spans 14 residues. V was shortened by 7 bases and J by 0 bases, with 10 bases between the two germline ends. CDR3 sequence (DNA): TGTGCCAGCTTACAGTTCGCGAACACCGGGGAGCTGTTTTTT. Translation gives CASLQFANTGELFF.

This clonotype was picked up many times. The CDR3 nucleotides read TGCAGTGTTCTAGCCCGCTCTAGCACAGATACGCAGTATTTT. It encodes CSVLARSSTDTQYF. The chain joins TRBV20-1 to TRBJ2-3, with a weak D call TRBD2 (5 bases). Germline lookup yields CDR1 DFQATT and CDR2 SNEGSKA (reference sequence). The length of the CDR3 is 14 residues. V was cut by 7 bases and J by 0 bases, with 14 bases left in between.

The V call is TRBV3-1, the J call TRBJ2-2; tentatively, D is TRBD1 or TRBD2 (5 bases each). The CDR3 is 14 amino acids. Deletions cut 5 bases from V and 1 base from J, with 8 bases between. Germline V gives CDR1 LGHDT, CDR2 YNNKEL (reference sequence). CDR3 sequence: CASSGTVNTGELFF. In DNA, the CDR3 is TGTGCCAGCAGCGGGACCGTGAACACCGGGGAGCTGTTTTTT.

Only a few counts were recorded for this clonotype. The chain carries TRBV4-2 and TRBJ1-1; D is undetermined. The CDR3 is 14 residues long. In germline, CDR1 is LGHNA, CDR2 YNFKEQ. Trimming removed 4 bases at V and 1 base at J, with 10 bases between. CDR3 loop: CASSPLRANTEAFF. The CDR3 nucleotides read TGTGCCAGCAGCCCCCTGCGGGCGAACACTGAAGCTTTCTTT.

In its sample, this clonotype was seen once. V gene TRBV2 combines with J gene TRBJ2-3; TRBD2 is a possible D gene (6 bases). The CDR3 is 13 amino acids. V gave up 4 bases and J gave up 4 bases, with 9 bases separating them. In germline, CDR1 is SNHLY, CDR2 FYNNEI. CDR3 sequence reads: CASSVAEADTQYF. For the CDR3, the DNA is TGTGCCAGCAGTGTAGCGGAGGCAGATACGCAGTATTTT.

The genes are TRBV5-6 and TRBJ1-6; D is ambiguous. Germline loops: CDR1 SGHDT, CDR2 YYEEEE. V was cut by 1 base and J by 3 bases, with 17 bases left in between. This CDR3 is 18 amino acids long. CDR3 region: CASSLSPRKIGYNSPLHF. Written as DNA, the CDR3 is TGTGCCAGCAGCTTGTCCCCCCGGAAGATTGGCTATAATTCACCCCTCCACTTT.

This clonotype occurred many times. The chain recombines TRBV2 with TRBJ1-5; D remains unclear. CDR1 and CDR2 from the germline V gene are SNHLY and FYNNEI. The ends were cut back, 4 bases at V and 1 base at J, with 11 bases in the middle. The length of the CDR3 is 15 residues. CDR3 in DNA: TGTGCCAGCAGTGTGAAGGGAACCAGCAATCAGCCCCAGCATTTT. Translating it yields CASSVKGTSNQPQHF. The full variable domain, with the rest looked up from reference TRBV2 and TRBJ1-5, is EPEVTQTPSHQVTQMGQEVILRCVPISNHLYFYWYRQILGQKVEFLVSFYNNEISEKSEIFDDQFSVERPDGSNFTLKIRSTKLEDSAMYFCASSVKGTSNQPQHFGDGTRLSIL.

The chain couples TRBV30 to TRBJ2-2, with TRBD2 identical over 12 bases. There are 15 residues in the CDR3. V was pared by 8 bases and J by 4 bases, with 8 bases of the junction left unmatched. From germline, CDR1 is GTSNPN and CDR2 SVGIG (reference sequence). The CDR3 reads CAGLAGGRGTGELFF. The CDR3 region has the DNA TGTGCCGGCCTAGCGGGGGGGCGTGGCACCGGGGAGCTGTTTTTT.

In this sample, this clonotype turned up a few times. This chain links TRBV20-1 with TRBJ2-5; TRBD2 matches at 7 bases. CDR3 length: 15 amino acids. V lost 4 bases to trimming and J lost 2 bases; unmatched junction nucleotides: 10. Germline CDR1 and CDR2: DFQATT and SNEGSKA (reference sequence). CDR3 region: CSATPGSGVQETQYF. The CDR3 DNA reads as TGCAGTGCTACCCCTGGGAGCGGGGTTCAAGAGACCCAGTACTTC.

This clonotype was seen a few times. The chain joins TRBV7-2 to TRBJ2-7, with 7 positions matching TRBD1. This CDR3 contains 14 residues. Germline V gene lookup returns CDR1 SGHTA and CDR2 FQGNSA. Unmatched junction bases numbered 5, after V lost 3 bases and J lost 3 bases. The CDR3 coding sequence is TGTGCCAGCAGCTTTCTTCGGGACAGCTACGAGCAGTACTTC. Translation: CASSFLRDSYEQYF.

This clonotype has ten or more counts. The J gene is TRBJ2-3, the V gene TRBV12-3 or TRBV12-4, with D possibly TRBD2 on 6 matching bases. Trimming left V 7 bases short and J 1 base short, with 15 bases between. The CDR3 runs to 15 residues. The chain's CDR3 is CASTLPGLRTDTQYF. CDR3 DNA: TGTGCCAGCACCCTACCGGGACTGCGCACAGATACGCAGTATTTT.

This clonotype is categorized as medium-sized (0.01 to 0.1%). The gene calls are TRBV7-2 and TRBJ2-7; 8 bases match TRBD1. The CDR3 runs 19 residues. The J segment lost 2 bases and the V segment lost 2 bases, leaving 17 bases of the junction unmatched. Germline V gene sequence: CDR1 SGHTA, CDR2 FQGNSA. CDR3 bases: TGTGCCAGCAGCTTACAGATATCCCCGCGGGACAGGCGTCCCTACGAGCAGTACTTC. Its protein is CASSLQISPRDRRPYEQYF.

This clonotype has a handful of counts. This rearrangement joins TRBV20-1 to TRBJ2-1; TRBD2 matches 13 bases. Trimming took 6 bases from V and 2 from J; bases not matched to a gene: 4. This CDR3 contains 15 residues. Germline lookup yields CDR1 DFQATT and CDR2 SNEGSKA (reference sequence). CDR3 bases: TGCAGTGCCTCAGGACTAGCGGGGGCCTACAATGAGCAGTTCTTC. Protein sequence: CSASGLAGAYNEQFF.

The chain combines TRBV3-1 with TRBJ2-7; D tentatively fits TRBD1 or TRBD2 (7 bases each). Trimming stripped 3 bases from V and 7 bases from J, with 16 bases between. CDR1 is LGHDT, CDR2 YNNKEL, per germline (reference sequence). CDR3 length: 14 amino acids. The CDR3 DNA reads TGTGCCAGCAGCCACCAGGGGGGGGTTAGGGAGCAGTACTTC. Translating it yields CASSHQGGVREQYF.

This chain links TRBV15 with TRBJ2-7, with TRBD2 matching 11 bases. Germline CDR1 reads LNHNV; CDR2 reads YYDKDF (reference sequence). V shed 2 bases and J 0 bases; nucleotides not matched to a gene: 12. The CDR3 runs to 19 residues. CDR3 region: CATSRKEGGLAGGSYEQYF. The DNA for the CDR3 is TGTGCCACCAGCAGAAAAGAAGGGGGCCTAGCGGGAGGCTCCTACGAGCAGTACTTC.

V is TRBV5-6 and J is TRBJ2-1, with D perhaps matching TRBD1 or TRBD2 (5 bases each). The germline V and J ends were trimmed by 1 base and 2 bases, with 22 bases remaining between them. Germline values: CDR1 SGHDT, CDR2 YYEEEE. This CDR3 spans 19 amino acids. Here the CDR3 DNA reads TGTGCCAGCAGCTTGAAATTTGGGAGACAGTTGGGAACCTACAATGAGCAGTTCTTC. As protein: CASSLKFGRQLGTYNEQFF.

This clonotype appeared a few times. This chain joins TRBV20-1 and TRBJ2-5; TRBD2 agrees at 10 bases. Germline CDR1 DFQATT, CDR2 SNEGSKA (reference sequence). V gave up 0 bases and J gave up 3 bases; unmatched junction bases: 7. The CDR3 contains 16 residues. CDR3 residues: CSARDLLSGGEETQYF. CDR3 coding DNA: TGCAGTGCTAGAGATCTCCTAAGCGGGGGGGAAGAGACCCAGTACTTC.

This clonotype was counted between two and nine times. Just one base apart from a much larger clone, this may be a read error. The genes are TRBV28 and TRBJ2-7; D unresolved. Deletions cut 6 bases from V and 12 bases from J, with 15 bases between. CDR1 and CDR2 (germline): MDHEN, SYDVKM. The CDR3 runs 11 residues. CDR3 sequence reads: CASSSGRARYF. The CDR3 region has the DNA TGTGCCAGCAGCTCCGGCCGTGCAAGGTACTTC. The whole variable domain, remainder taken from reference TRBV28 and TRBJ2-7, is DVKVTQSSRYLVKRTGEKVFLECVQDMDHENMFWYRQDPGLGLRLIYFSYDVKMKEKGDIPEGYSVSREKKERFSLILESASTNQTSMYLCASSSGRARYFGPGTRLTVT.